This T cell receptor (beta chain) was observed in a study of T cell responses to AZD1222 COVID-19 vaccine. Second-dose schedules of about 4 or about 12 weeks were combined. About this clone itself: Antigen: not known.

Study-wide results and caveats: Only six or seven AZD1222 recipients tested seropositive at baseline.

Method: immunoSEQ multiplex PCR; TCRdb's copy keeps in-frame clones and lacks some. The data contain about 70,000 clones, roughly 80% of them singletons. The germline gives CDR1 SGHAT, CDR2 FQNNGV. The CDR3 length is 13 residues. Trimming stripped 6 bases from V and 6 bases from J, with 13 bases between. This receptor was obtained from an adult who received the AZD1222 COVID-19 vaccine. The chain uses TRBV11-2 and TRBJ2-3, with D possibly matching TRBD2 (6 bases). The specimen comprised peripheral blood, sampled 28 days after the second AZD1222 dose. CDR3 bases: TGTGCCAGCAGGTTCCGGGGGTACGATACGCAGTATTTT. It encodes CASRFRGYDTQYF. Combining the CDR3 with reference TRBV11-2 and TRBJ2-3 gives the whole variable domain EAGVAQSPRYKIIEKRQSVAFWCNPISGHATLYWYQQILGQGPKLLIQFQNNGVVDDSQLPKDRFSAERLKGVDSTLKIQPAKLEDSAVYLCASRFRGYDTQYFGPGTRLTVL.